These 25 T cell receptor beta chains originate from one sample sequenced in a study of OX40 agonist ivuxolimab in advanced cancers. Clones were sequenced by immunoSEQ multiplex PCR, and TCRdb holds only the in-frame ones, with some missing. This sample has more than 65,000 clones; roughly 80% occur once, and the top ten carry approximately 5.6%. The source material was CD4+ or CD8+ T cells sorted from blood, sampled in a trial of the OX40 agonist ivuxolimab. The receptors stem from an adult with an advanced solid tumor such as melanoma, head and neck, liver or kidney cancer.

This clone was seen once. The chain uses TRBV18 and TRBJ2-5; 9 nucleotides align to TRBD1. Germline loops: CDR1 KGHSH, CDR2 LQKENI. This CDR3 has 14 residues. V was clipped by 3 bases and J by 3 bases; unmatched bases: 2. CDR3 coding DNA: TGTGCCAGCTCACCCTGGGACAGGGAAGAGACCCAGTACTTC. Translation gives CASSPWDREETQYF.

This clone came up a few times. The chain employs TRBV7-3 and TRBJ2-2; 10 positions agree with TRBD2. J gave up 4 bases and V 5 bases, and 7 bases lay outside the gene matches. This CDR3 is 16 amino acids long. The germline V gene encodes CDR1 SGHTA and CDR2 FQGTGA. The CDR3 nucleotides are TGTGCCAGCAGCCCCCCTAGCGGGAGAATCACCGGGGAGCTGTTTTTT. Amino acid sequence: CASSPPSGRITGELFF.

The table lists this clone with a count of one. The chain recombines TRBV4-2 with TRBJ1-6; D is unresolved. Trimming pared 1 base from V and 9 bases from J, leaving 16 bases between. This CDR3 has 16 residues. The germline CDR1 and CDR2 sequences are LGHNA and YNFKEQ. This CDR3 is CASSQGRTGGSSPLHF. The CDR3 DNA is TGTGCCAGCAGCCAAGGGAGGACGGGTGGGAGTTCACCCCTCCACTTT.

The rearrangement joins TRBV5-8 to TRBJ2-2; D may correspond to TRBD1 or TRBD2 (5 bases each). Germline CDR1 SGHTS, CDR2 YDEGEE. The V gene lost 4 bases and the J gene lost 2 bases, with 12 bases spanning the gap. The CDR3 runs 15 residues. In nucleotides, the CDR3 is TGTGCCAGCAGCCCCGGGACCATAAACACCGGGGAGCTGTTTTTT. Amino acids: CASSPGTINTGELFF.

About this clone: A read error may produce the germline difference seen at one junction end. V is TRBV6-1 and J is TRBJ1-2; perhaps TRBD1 as D (6 bases). Germline values: CDR1 MNHNS, CDR2 SASEGT. The length of the CDR3 is 17 residues. This CDR3 is CAISDWQTWGHHYGYTF. The CDR3 nucleotides read TGTGCCATCAGTGATTGGCAGACCTGGGGGCATCACTATGGCTACACCTTC.

The chain is built from TRBV6-4 and TRBJ2-3; the D is unclear. Trimming took off 2 bases at V and 1 base at J, with 7 bases between the two ends. The CDR3 runs 14 residues. Germline CDR1 and CDR2: MRHNA and SNTAGT. In DNA, the CDR3 is TGTGCCAGCAGTGACGATGCAGGCACAGATACGCAGTATTTT. Its translation is CASSDDAGTDTQYF.

In this sample, this clone turned up a few times. The V gene is TRBV28, the J gene TRBJ2-7; D might be TRBD1 or TRBD2, each matching 6 bases. The CDR3 runs 14 residues. Looked up from germline, CDR1 is MDHEN and CDR2 is SYDVKM. Trimming stripped 4 bases from V and 3 bases from J, with 13 bases between. CDR3 nucleotide sequence: TGTGCCAGCAGTTCCGGGGGCCCCCACTACGAGCAGTACGTC. This translates into CASSSGGPHYEQYV.

This sequence joins TRBV6-1 and TRBJ2-1; the D is unclear. Germline loops: CDR1 MNHNS, CDR2 SASEGT. The V end was cut by 5 bases, the J end by 0 bases, with 2 bases between. This CDR3 comprises 12 residues. In DNA form, the CDR3 reads TGTGCCAGCAGTCACTCCTACAATGAGCAGTTCTTC. Its translation is CASSHSYNEQFF.

The chain couples TRBV28 to TRBJ1-5, with D possibly being TRBD1 (5 bases). The CDR3 contains 14 residues. The ends were cut back, 1 base at V and 9 bases at J, with 13 bases in the middle. The germline gives CDR1 MDHEN, CDR2 SYDVKM. The CDR3 is CASSLYVPGGPQHF. The DNA for the CDR3 is TGTGCCAGCAGTTTATACGTGCCGGGGGGGCCCCAGCATTTT. The entire variable domain, with the rest obtained from reference TRBV28 and TRBJ1-5, is as follows: DVKVTQSSRYLVKRTGEKVFLECVQDMDHENMFWYRQDPGLGLRLIYFSYDVKMKEKGDIPEGYSVSREKKERFSLILESASTNQTSMYLCASSLYVPGGPQHFGDGTRLSIL.

The J gene is TRBJ1-1, the V gene TRBV13; a possible D gene is TRBD1 (5 bases). This CDR3 has 15 residues. From germline, CDR1 is PRHDT and CDR2 FYEKMQ (reference sequence). The V end lost 5 bases, the J end lost 1 base, and 14 bases lay between the germline ends. CDR3 region: CASSRGGLGNTEAFF. The CDR3 DNA sequence: TGTGCCAGCAGCCGGGGCGGGTTGGGGAACACTGAAGCTTTCTTT. The full variable domain, completed using reference TRBV13 and TRBJ1-1, is AAGVIQSPRHLIKEKRETATLKCYPIPRHDTVYWYQQGPGQDPQFLISFYEKMQSDKGSIPDRFSAQQFSDYHSELNMSSLELGDSALYFCASSRGGLGNTEAFFGQGTRLTVV.

This rearrangement joins TRBV28 to TRBJ2-7; the match to TRBD2 covers 11 bases. The V gene end was trimmed by 6 bases and the J gene end by 2 bases; junction bases not matched to a gene: 6. Germline V lookup: CDR1 MDHEN, CDR2 SYDVKM. The CDR3 spans 15 residues. The CDR3 reads CASRPSGRSPYEQYF. DNA of the CDR3: TGTGCCAGCAGACCTAGCGGGAGGTCCCCCTACGAGCAGTACTTC.

In DNA, the CDR3 is TGTGCCAGCAAACCCCACGGGGTCGGACCGGGACAGGGCCTAGAAAAACTGTTTTTT. Translation: CASKPHGVGPGQGLEKLFF. The gene calls are TRBV28 and TRBJ1-4; TRBD1 agrees at 9 bases. CDR3 length: 19 amino acids. V lost 7 bases, J lost 8 bases, and 23 bases stayed unmatched. Germline V gene data show CDR1 as MDHEN and CDR2 as SYDVKM.

The gene calls are TRBV28 and TRBJ1-1; D is uncertain. V lost 5 bases and J 5 bases, leaving 12 bases between the germline ends. This CDR3 region has 13 residues. Germline V gene lookup returns CDR1 MDHEN and CDR2 SYDVKM. The CDR3 region has the DNA TGTGCCAGCAGTCCCACCTTTGGGACTGAAGCTTTCTTT. Translating gives CASSPTFGTEAFF. The variable domain in full, completed from reference TRBV28 and TRBJ1-1, reads DVKVTQSSRYLVKRTGEKVFLECVQDMDHENMFWYRQDPGLGLRLIYFSYDVKMKEKGDIPEGYSVSREKKERFSLILESASTNQTSMYLCASSPTFGTEAFFGQGTRLTVV.

The chain is built from TRBV7-9 and TRBJ2-2, with 9 bases fitting TRBD1. The germline V gene has CDR1 SEHNR and CDR2 FQNEAQ (reference sequence). CDR3 size: 14 residues. V was clipped by 6 bases and J by 4 bases; unmatched bases: 3. The CDR3 DNA follows: TGTGCCAGCAGGGGACAGGGTGGCACCGGGGAGCTGTTTTTT. It encodes CASRGQGGTGELFF.

V usage is TRBV6-4 and J usage is TRBJ1-6, with D uncertain. The CDR3 covers 13 residues. The germline V gene has CDR1 MRHNA and CDR2 SNTAGT. Trimming cost V 0 bases and J 7 bases, with 4 bases left between them. The CDR3, as DNA: TGTGCCAGCAGTGACTCGCCGAATTCACCCCTCCACTTT. Its translation: CASSDSPNSPLHF.

The genes are TRBV25-1 and TRBJ1-4; D might be TRBD1 (5 bases). V was cut by 2 bases and J by 4 bases, with 11 bases left in between. Germline CDR1 and CDR2: MGHDK and SYGVNS. This CDR3 has 15 amino acids. CDR3 sequence reads: CASSEEGSGNEKLFF. CDR3 nucleotide sequence: TGTGCCAGCAGTGAAGAGGGGTCGGGTAATGAAAAACTGTTTTTT. Looking up the rest from reference TRBV25-1 and TRBJ1-4 gives the full variable domain: EADIYQTPRYLVIGTGKKITLECSQTMGHDKMYWYQQDPGMELHLIHYSYGVNSTEKGDLSSESTVSRIRTEHFPLTLESARPSHTSQYLCASSEEGSGNEKLFFGSGTQLSVL.

The V call is TRBV6-5, the J call TRBJ1-1; weak D call: TRBD1 (5 bases). V dropped 5 bases and J dropped 1 base, with 11 bases sitting between them. Germline V gives CDR1 MNHEY, CDR2 SVGAGI. The CDR3 has 14 residues. The CDR3 region has the DNA TGTGCCAGCAGTACCAGGGATTGGAACACTGAAGCTTTCTTT. This gives the protein CASSTRDWNTEAFF.

The chain has TRBV5-1 and TRBJ1-1; possibly TRBD1 for D (6 bases). Trimming removed 3 bases from V and 1 base from J, with 13 bases in between. This CDR3 spans 15 amino acids. The germline gives CDR1 SGHRS, CDR2 YFSETQ. The CDR3 reads CASSWGHRENTEAFF. The CDR3, as DNA: TGCGCCAGCAGCTGGGGACACAGGGAGAACACTGAAGCTTTCTTT.

The chain employs TRBV5-1 and TRBJ2-3, with D unresolved. The CDR3 has 15 amino acids. Trimming shortened V by 0 bases and J by 2 bases, and 10 bases separated the two germline ends. Germline lookup yields CDR1 SGHRS and CDR2 YFSETQ. CDR3 amino acids: CASSLVRPHTDTQYF. For the CDR3, the DNA is TGCGCCAGCAGCTTGGTAAGGCCTCACACAGATACGCAGTATTTT.

The gene calls are TRBV15 and TRBJ2-7; 7 nucleotides align to TRBD2. The CDR3 is 15 amino acids. Germline V gene lookup returns CDR1 LNHNV and CDR2 YYDKDF (reference sequence). V dropped 4 bases and J dropped 5; count of bases not matched to a gene: 11. As DNA, the CDR3 is TGTGCCACCAGCACCGGGACTACCAGCCGCCACGAGCAGTACTTC. It specifies CATSTGTTSRHEQYF.

This sequence joins TRBV28 and TRBJ2-4; tentatively, D is TRBD2 (5 bases). The germline V and J ends were trimmed by 3 bases and 1 base, with 10 bases remaining between them. The CDR3 is 15 residues long. The germline V gene has CDR1 MDHEN and CDR2 SYDVKM. The CDR3 nucleotides read TGTGCCAGCAGTTTCGGTGGGAGTGCCAAAAACATTCAGTACTTC. It yields the protein CASSFGGSAKNIQYF.

V and J are TRBV29-1 and TRBJ2-3; D call uncertain. This CDR3 spans 13 amino acids. V was clipped by 7 bases and J by 3 bases, with 14 bases between them. CDR1 and CDR2 from the germline V gene are SQVTM and ANQGSEA. The CDR3 here is CSAHTSTTDTQYF. The CDR3 coding sequence is TGCAGCGCACATACAAGTACGACAGATACGCAGTATTTT.

A note on this clone: At the DNA level, this CDR3 is encoded by other sequences in the same sample as well. The chain's CDR3 is CASTIGQMYTEAFF. The CDR3 DNA is TGTGCCAGCACGATCGGACAGATGTACACTGAAGCTTTCTTT. V and J are TRBV28 and TRBJ1-1, with D possibly matching TRBD1 (6 bases). With 7 bases removed from V and 3 bases from J, the gap between germline ends came to 15 bases. Germline V gene data show CDR1 as MDHEN and CDR2 as SYDVKM. The CDR3 is 14 residues long.

The chain links TRBV5-8 to TRBJ1-5; TRBD1 matches at 10 bases. The V gene end was trimmed by 0 bases and the J gene end by 2 bases; junction bases not matched to a gene: 2. The CDR3 contains 16 residues. Looked up from germline, CDR1 is SGHTS and CDR2 is YDEGEE. The CDR3 here is CASSLGTGGGNQPQHF. The CDR3 DNA follows: TGTGCCAGCAGCTTGGGGACAGGGGGAGGCAATCAGCCCCAGCATTTT. The whole variable domain, remainder taken from reference TRBV5-8 and TRBJ1-5, is EAGVTQSPTHLIKTRGQQATLRCSPISGHTSVYWYQQALGLGLQFLLWYDEGEERNRGNFPPRFSGRQFPNYSSELNVNALELEDSALYLCASSLGTGGGNQPQHFGDGTRLSIL.

This rearrangement joins TRBV19 to TRBJ2-6; 7 bases are a match to TRBD1. Looked up from germline, CDR1 is LNHDA and CDR2 is SQIVND (reference sequence). With V trimmed by 4 bases and J by 0 bases, 9 bases remained unmatched. The CDR3 runs to 18 residues. The CDR3 DNA is TGTGCCAGTAGTACCAGGGGGACGGCCCTCTCTGGGGCCAACGTCCTGACTTTC. Encoded protein: CASSTRGTALSGANVLTF.